The rows below give T cell receptor beta chains drawn from one sample of a study of a mutant IDH1 vaccine in newly diagnosed glioma. The repertoire was sequenced with immunoSEQ multiplex PCR; TCRdb's copy has only in-frame clones and lacks some. The table shows about 30,000 clones, with 85% to 90% occurring only once. Their antigens are not known. Sequenced here: PBMCs, sampled from a glioma patient whose treatment included an IDH1 peptide vaccine. These receptors were obtained from a man younger than 35 with glioma. Each CDR3 is given with its conserved first and last residue. Each record gives: J gene, CDR3 length, clone size, D gene, V gene, CDR3 protein, CDR3 DNA. A D gene is named only where the DNA matches it firmly. For some rows the clone size is stated as once, few or many, or as a class when expanded; others skip it.

j_gene: TRBJ2-3
len: 10
abundance: .
d_gene: .
v_gene: TRBV7-9
CDR3aa: CAAETDTQYF
CDR3nt: TGTGCCGCCGAGACAGATACGCAGTATTTT

j_gene: TRBJ2-3
len: 14
abundance: .
d_gene: .
v_gene: TRBV6-1
CDR3aa: CASSEYRTSDTQYF
CDR3nt: TGTGCCAGCAGTGAATATCGGACCTCTGATACGCAGTATTTT

j_gene: TRBJ1-5
len: 18
abundance: .
d_gene: .
v_gene: TRBV2
CDR3aa: CASRDANPGLLSNQPQHF
CDR3nt: TGTGCCAGCAGAGATGCTAACCCCGGGCTCCTTAGCAATCAGCCCCAGCATTTT

j_gene: TRBJ1-1
len: 11
abundance: .
d_gene: .
v_gene: TRBV19
CDR3aa: CASSRNTEAFF
CDR3nt: TGTGCTAGTTCCCGGAACACTGAAGCTTTCTTT

j_gene: TRBJ1-3
len: 15
abundance: once
d_gene: .
v_gene: TRBV30
CDR3aa: CAWSAIVASGNTIYF
CDR3nt: TGTGCCTGGAGTGCCATAGTGGCCTCTGGAAACACCATATATTTT

j_gene: TRBJ1-1
len: 14
abundance: .
d_gene: TRBD1
v_gene: TRBV18
CDR3aa: CASSPDEGTVEAFF
CDR3nt: TGTGCCAGCTCACCAGACGAGGGGACAGTTGAAGCTTTCTTT

j_gene: TRBJ2-1
len: 15
abundance: .
d_gene: TRBD2
v_gene: TRBV7-2
CDR3aa: CASSTAGTSSSEQFF
CDR3nt: TGTGCCAGCAGCACCGCCGGGACTAGTAGCAGTGAGCAGTTCTTC

j_gene: TRBJ1-2
len: 15
abundance: .
d_gene: .
v_gene: TRBV29-1
CDR3aa: CSVSYGAGRLKGYTF
CDR3nt: TGCAGCGTCTCCTATGGGGCCGGGCGATTGAAGGGCTACACCTTC

j_gene: TRBJ1-6
len: 13
abundance: once
d_gene: .
v_gene: TRBV2
CDR3aa: CASSLTYNSPLHF
CDR3nt: TGTGCCAGCAGTTTGACCTATAATTCACCCCTCCACTTT

j_gene: TRBJ2-3
len: 15
abundance: .
d_gene: TRBD2
v_gene: TRBV28
CDR3aa: CASSLALAGVDTQYF
CDR3nt: TGTGCCAGCAGTTTAGCACTAGCGGGAGTAGATACGCAGTATTTT

j_gene: TRBJ1-1
len: 13
abundance: .
d_gene: .
v_gene: TRBV27
CDR3aa: CASSGWGGSEAFF
CDR3nt: TGTGCCAGCAGTGGGTGGGGGGGATCTGAAGCTTTCTTT

j_gene: TRBJ1-5
len: 14
abundance: .
d_gene: .
v_gene: TRBV12-1
CDR3aa: CASSFSQSNQPQHF
CDR3nt: TGTGCCAGCAGCTTTTCTCAAAGCAATCAGCCCCAGCATTTT

j_gene: TRBJ2-1
len: 15
abundance: .
d_gene: TRBD1
v_gene: TRBV5-1
CDR3aa: CASSFGQGGHNEQFF
CDR3nt: TGCGCCAGCAGCTTCGGACAGGGGGGACACAATGAGCAGTTCTTC

j_gene: TRBJ1-1
len: 15
abundance: once
d_gene: .
v_gene: TRBV5-1
CDR3aa: CASSFPGRSNTEAFF
CDR3nt: TGCGCCAGCAGCTTCCCGGGAAGGTCGAACACTGAAGCTTTCTTT

j_gene: TRBJ2-7
len: 14
abundance: .
d_gene: .
v_gene: TRBV14
CDR3aa: CASSQARWGSEQYF
CDR3nt: TGTGCCAGCAGCCAGGCTCGCTGGGGGAGCGAGCAGTACTTC